This T cell receptor beta chain was identified in a study of OX40 agonist ivuxolimab in advanced cancers. Notes on the research overall: The costimulatory receptor OX40 (CD134) was targeted by ivuxolimab, a fully human IgG2 agonistic monoclonal antibody. Partial responses occurred in three dose-escalation patients, of whom one had hepatocellular carcinoma and two had cutaneous melanoma. Of the roughly 54 dose-escalation patients, hepatocellular carcinoma was present in about 20, melanoma in roughly 15, renal cell carcinoma in 9 and head and neck cancer in 9. Intravenous ivuxolimab was administered to patients every 2 weeks at six dose levels: 0.01, 0.1, 0.3, 1.5, 3 and 10 mg/kg. The paper covers the monotherapy dose-escalation part of the phase I ivuxolimab trial, which included N ≈ 50 patients. Peripheral TCRbeta sequencing aimed to test whether ivuxolimab altered TCR sequence diversity and caused clonal T-cell expansion. Prior anti-PD-1, anti-PD-L1 or anti-CTLA-4 therapy was permitted, and about two fifths of dose-escalation patients had received checkpoint inhibitors. In the dose-escalation cohort, 82.7% of patients were male, and the mean age was approximately 60 years, with a range of 23 to 79. Here is what the overall study found, with its caveats: At doses from 0.1 to 3.0 mg/kg, clonal expansion was seen in both CD4+ and CD8+ blood T cells between baseline and week 6. In partial responders in the 0.1-3.0 mg/kg groups, normalized peripheral clonal expansion was found to be among the lowest, especially among CD8+ T cells. After ivuxolimab, more expanded clones were found on average in CD8+ T cells than in CD4+ T cells. Low levels of normalized T-cell clonal expansion were also shown by some nonresponding patients. Which antigens the clonally expanded peripheral T cells were specific for was not determined.

About this clone: Its cognate antigen has yet to be identified. Base quality data are lacking; no much larger clone is found one base away.

Its CDR3 holds 15 amino acids, cysteine through phenylalanine. The sequence is cut down to CDR3 DNA, 45 bases in frame from base 1. Trimming at the junction amounts to 0 bases on V and 2 bases on J, and the germline ends lie 7 bases apart. Based on the germline V gene, the CDR1 and CDR2 sequences are MNHEY and SVGAGI. Patients with a history of autoimmune disease or receiving systemic immunosuppression were excluded from the trial. Peripheral blood for TCR sequencing was collected from all dose cohorts at baseline, on cycle 4 day 1, and on cycle 7 day 1. The samples were drawn from a first-in-human, open-label, multicenter phase I dose-escalation trial of ivuxolimab. Adults with locally advanced or metastatic melanoma, renal cell carcinoma, hepatocellular carcinoma or head and neck squamous cell carcinoma were enrolled in the trial. Before TCR sequencing, CD4+ T cells and CD8+ T cells from peripheral blood were sorted into separate populations.

Genomic DNA was extracted from sorted cells for sequencing of the TCRbeta CDR3 region. The immunoSEQ Assay was used for sequencing of TCRbeta CDR3 regions. Drawn from immuneACCESS, this table holds only the in-frame rearrangements with V and J called that TCRdb kept. Clones are partly lost; checked studies trace under half to an unresolved V gene and leave the rest unexplained. This sample holds roughly 81,000 clones; approximately 85% were observed only once. The ten most abundant clones make up around 5.1% of the sample. This TCR was sampled from an adult with an advanced solid tumor such as melanoma, head and neck, liver or kidney cancer. The rearranged chain carries TRBV6-5 and TRBJ2-2; a weak D assignment points to TRBD2 (6 bases agree). Sequenced material: CD4+ or CD8+ T cells sorted from blood, taken in a trial of the OX40 agonist ivuxolimab. The CDR3 is CASSYSGLNTGELFF. In nucleotide form, the sequence is TGTGCCAGCAGTTACTCGGGACTTAACACCGGGGAGCTGTTTTTT.